Listed below are T cell receptor beta chains from one sample, sequenced in a study of blood T cells in healthy people across ages. TCRdb processed the 5' RACE reads anew with MiXCR; each CDR3 protein has one entry. The sample yields more than 1.4 million distinct CDR3 sequences, roughly 40% seen once. The specimen was blood. Receptors were obtained from a woman aged 18-35 years in good health. Both conserved end residues are part of each CDR3. D genes are given only for firm matches. Clone size is stated in some rows and not others, as once, few, many or a class when expanded.

TRBJ2-1,few,TRBV10-3,TRBD2,TGTGCCATCATAGAGCGGGGGGGGAGCTCCTACAATGAGCAGTTCTTC,CAIIERGGSSYNEQFF
TRBJ2-3,once,TRBV4-1,.,TGCGCCAGCAGCCAAGCACAGGGCCCAGATACGCAGTATTTT,CASSQAQGPDTQYF
TRBJ2-7,.,TRBV5-1,.,TGCGCCAGCAGCTTGACCACCGCGGGCCCAAACGAGCAGTACTTC,CASSLTTAGPNEQYF
TRBJ2-1,.,TRBV10-3,.,TGTGCCATCACCCCCGGGAGAGACAATGAGCAGTTCTTC,CAITPGRDNEQFF
TRBJ1-1,.,TRBV6-5,TRBD1,TGTGCCAGTAGACGGGACAGGGACACTGAAGCTTTCTTT,CASRRDRDTEAFF
TRBJ1-5,.,TRBV2,.,TGTGCCAGCAGGCCCGGGACGAGTGGCAATCAGCCCCAGCATTTT,CASRPGTSGNQPQHF
TRBJ2-7,.,TRBV12-3/TRBV12-4,.,TGTGCCAGCAGGAACCAAGGGTACGAGCAGTACTTC,CASRNQGYEQYF
TRBJ2-1,.,TRBV5-1,.,TGCGCCAGCAGCGTGGTTAGACCCGATGAGCAGTTCTTC,CASSVVRPDEQFF
TRBJ2-2,.,TRBV6-6,TRBD2,TGTGCCAGCAGTTACTCGATGCTAGCGGGCCTGCGGGGGGAGCTGTTTTTT,CASSYSMLAGLRGELFF
TRBJ1-2,.,TRBV29-1,TRBD1,TGCAGCGTTCAATTAATCTTGACAGGGGGGACCTATGGCTACACCTTC,CSVQLILTGGTYGYTF
TRBJ2-5,.,TRBV12-3/TRBV12-4,TRBD1,TGTGCCAGCAGTTTAGACGAGACAGGGGGCAATGAGCAGTACTTC,CASSLDETGGNEQYF
TRBJ2-1,once,TRBV3-1,.,TGTGCCAGCAGCCGGGCGGGGATCTACAATGAGCAGTTCTTC,CASSRAGIYNEQFF
TRBJ2-3,.,TRBV7-9,TRBD1,TGTGCCAGCAGCTTACTTGGCAGGGGGCCCGGAGATACGCAGTATTTT,CASSLLGRGPGDTQYF
TRBJ2-7,few,TRBV6-5,TRBD1,TGTGCCAGCAGCCAGGGACAGATCAACGAGCAGTACTTC,CASSQGQINEQYF
TRBJ1-2,.,TRBV6-2/TRBV6-3,.,TGTGCCAGCAGTTACCAGTCGTGGGCAGGGGCTACTAACTATGGCTACACCTTC,CASSYQSWAGATNYGYTF
TRBJ2-3,.,TRBV5-1,TRBD2,TGCGCCAGCAGCTTGGTGACTAGCGGGACAGATACGCAGTATTTT,CASSLVTSGTDTQYF
TRBJ2-7,.,TRBV20-1,TRBD2,TGCAGTGCTACCCCACCGGGGGGTTCCTACGAGCAGTACTTC,CSATPPGGSYEQYF
TRBJ2-3,.,TRBV2,.,TGTGCCAGCAGTGAAGCGCTTCGAGGGACCGGTCGGTATTTT,CASSEALRGTGRYF
TRBJ1-1,few,TRBV5-1,.,TGCGCCAGCAGCTTGAGGCCACCTGAAGGGGGTACTGAAGCTTTCTTT,CASSLRPPEGGTEAFF
TRBJ2-5,.,TRBV7-9,TRBD2,TGTGCCAGCAGCTTTCGCATAGCGGGGGGAGTTCGAGAGACCCAGTACTTC,CASSFRIAGGVRETQYF
TRBJ2-3,few,TRBV6-1,TRBD2,TGTGCCAGCTGGACTAGCGGGAGGGGTACAGATACGCAGTATTTT,CASWTSGRGTDTQYF
TRBJ2-5,.,TRBV6-1,TRBD1,TGTGCCAGCAGTGAAGCGGGCCAGGGGGCGATACAAGAGACCCAGTACTTC,CASSEAGQGAIQETQYF
TRBJ2-7,few,TRBV9,TRBD2,TGTGCCAGCAGCGTAGAGCCAGGGAGGGCTTCCGAGCAGTACTTC,CASSVEPGRASEQYF
TRBJ2-3,.,TRBV14,TRBD2,TGTGCCAGCAGCCAAGAAGAGAGACTAGCGGGATACACAGATACGCAGTATTTT,CASSQEERLAGYTDTQYF
TRBJ2-7,few,TRBV7-8,.,TGTGCCAGCAGCTTACGCCCCTTTATTGCGACAAGCGGATTTCTAAGCTCCTACGAGCAGTACTTC,CASSLRPFIATSGFLSSYEQYF
TRBJ2-1,.,TRBV10-3,TRBD2,TGTGCCATCAACCGGGGTAGCGGGGGCAATGAGCAGTTCTTC,CAINRGSGGNEQFF
TRBJ1-2,few,TRBV28,.,TGTGCCAGCAGTACACCGGCGGGCTATGGCTACACCTTC,CASSTPAGYGYTF
TRBJ2-3,few,TRBV27,TRBD1,TGTGCCAGCCACCCCCGGGACAGGTACACAGATACGCAGTATTTT,CASHPRDRYTDTQYF
TRBJ2-1,.,TRBV12-3/TRBV12-4,TRBD2,TGTGCCAGCAGTTTTCGCCCCCCGGGGGGTGAGCAGTTCTTC,CASSFRPPGGEQFF
TRBJ1-6,.,TRBV10-2,.,TGCGCCGCTTGTGAGGCAGGGTATAATTCACCCCTCCACTTT,CAACEAGYNSPLHF
TRBJ2-7,many,TRBV7-9,TRBD2,TGTGCCAGCAGCCTCGGGACTAACTACGAGCAGTACTTC,CASSLGTNYEQYF
TRBJ2-1,few,TRBV3-1,.,TGTGCCAGCAGCCAAGATGTCCCCACGGGGGAGCAGTTCTTC,CASSQDVPTGEQFF
TRBJ1-2,.,TRBV3-1,.,TGTGCCAGCAGCCAACCGCCGGGAGGAACCTATGGCTACACCTTC,CASSQPPGGTYGYTF
TRBJ2-7,.,TRBV6-5,TRBD1,TGTGCCAGCAGTTATTACACAGGGGACCCATCCTACGAGCAGTACTTC,CASSYYTGDPSYEQYF
TRBJ2-5,.,TRBV15,TRBD2,TGTGCCACCAGCAGAGATCTCCCCTTTAGACTAGCGGGGGGCAATGAGCAGTACTTC,CATSRDLPFRLAGGNEQYF
TRBJ1-5,few,TRBV5-1,TRBD1,TGCGCCAGCCCCTTAGGACAGGGGATTAATCAGCCCCAGCATTTT,CASPLGQGINQPQHF
TRBJ1-2,.,TRBV5-1,.,TGCGCCAGCCTGGGGGGACTCGGTAAGGATGGCTACACCTTC,CASLGGLGKDGYTF
TRBJ2-3,.,TRBV3-1,.,TGTGCCAGCAGCCGATGGACACTCACAGATACGCAGTATTTT,CASSRWTLTDTQYF
TRBJ2-3,few,TRBV20-1,.,TGCAGTGCCACAACCAAAGGAATCACAGATACGCAGTATTTT,CSATTKGITDTQYF
TRBJ1-1,.,TRBV5-1,.,TGCGCCAGCAGCCCCATGGACCGGCCACGCGACACTGAAGCTTTCTTT,CASSPMDRPRDTEAFF
TRBJ1-2,.,TRBV3-1,.,TGTGCCAGCAGCCAAGGTCGAGGCAGTCACTATGGCTACACCTTC,CASSQGRGSHYGYTF
TRBJ1-2,few,TRBV7-9,.,TGTGCCAGCAGCCGCTTAGGTACCACAGATAACTATGGCTACACCTTC,CASSRLGTTDNYGYTF